These 26 T cell receptor beta chains were sequenced from one sample in a study of a mutant IDH1 vaccine in newly diagnosed glioma. These receptors' targets are unknown. Using immunoSEQ multiplex PCR, the repertoire was profiled, and TCRdb retains in-frame clones only, with some absent. Of approximately 45,000 clones in the sample, 88% were seen once. Time point given: week 35, safety follow-up. A single vaccine dose contained 300 ug of mutant IDH1 20-mer peptide, and topical imiquimod was used with it. Source: PBMCs, taken from a glioma patient whose treatment included an IDH1 peptide vaccine. All receptors come from a middle-aged woman with glioma.

The rearrangement links TRBV7-2 to TRBJ2-3; no firm D call. The CDR3 has 15 residues. Trimming removed 6 bases from V and 2 bases from J, with 15 bases in between. Per germline, CDR1 SGHTA and CDR2 FQGNSA. CDR3 residues: CASSPYGPITDTQYF. Written as DNA, the CDR3 is TGTGCCAGCAGTCCTTACGGACCAATCACAGATACGCAGTATTTT.

The chain joins TRBV7-9 to TRBJ1-2; D is possibly TRBD1 (6 bases). The CDR3 totals 13 residues. Trimming shortened V by 6 bases and J by 4 bases, and 12 bases separated the two germline ends. Germline CDR1 reads SEHNR; CDR2 reads FQNEAQ (reference sequence). The DNA for the CDR3 is TGTGCCAGCAGTCAGGGGAATGGCTATGGCTACACCTTC. Protein: CASSQGNGYGYTF.

The V call is TRBV7-6, the J call TRBJ2-7; D might be TRBD1 or TRBD2, each matching 5 bases. The V end lost 1 base, the J end lost 7 bases, and 17 bases lay between the germline ends. This CDR3 has 15 residues. The germline V gene has CDR1 SGHVS and CDR2 FNYEAQ. The DNA of the CDR3 is TGTGCCAGCAGCTTAGACCAGGGCACCGGGGTTGAGCAGTACTTC. It translates to CASSLDQGTGVEQYF. Variable domain in full (rest from reference TRBV7-6 and TRBJ2-7): GAGVSQSPRYKVTKRGQDVALRCDPISGHVSLYWYRQALGQGPEFLTYFNYEAQQDKSGLPNDRFSAERPEGSISTLTIQRTEQRDSAMYRCASSLDQGTGVEQYFGPGTRLTVT.

This clone was seen a handful of times. V and J are TRBV5-6 and TRBJ1-2, with D unresolved. The CDR3 runs to 15 residues. Germline CDR1 reads SGHDT; CDR2 reads YYEEEE. Trimming took off 3 bases at V and 4 bases at J, with 16 bases between the two ends. The CDR3 reads CASSSRPQGPYGYTF. The CDR3, as DNA: TGTGCCAGCAGCTCCCGGCCCCAAGGGCCCTATGGCTACACCTTC.

The gene calls are TRBV7-8 and TRBJ2-5; tentatively, D is TRBD1 (6 bases). Germline assignment: CDR1 SGHVS and CDR2 FQNEAQ. V lost 4 bases and J 0 bases, leaving 9 bases between the germline ends. There are 14 residues in the CDR3. The CDR3 DNA follows: TGTGCCAGCAGCTCGAGGACAGACCAAGAGACCCAGTACTTC. Its protein product is CASSSRTDQETQYF. Filled out from reference TRBV7-8 and TRBJ2-5, the complete variable domain reads GAGVSQSPRYKVAKRGQDVALRCDPISGHVSLFWYQQALGQGPEFLTYFQNEAQLDKSGLPSDRFFAERPEGSVSTLKIQRTQQEDSAVYLCASSSRTDQETQYFGPGTRLLVL.

The rearrangement links TRBV6-4 to TRBJ1-5; no definite D call. This CDR3 has 15 residues. The germline V gene has CDR1 MRHNA and CDR2 SNTAGT. With 0 bases removed from V and 4 bases from J, the gap between germline ends came to 10 bases. The CDR3 sequence is CASSDSRDANQPQHF. CDR3 sequence (DNA): TGTGCCAGCAGTGACTCCCGCGACGCTAATCAGCCCCAGCATTTT.

The rearrangement joins TRBV6-5 to TRBJ1-1, with D unresolved. The V gene's germline CDR1 is MNHEY and CDR2 SVGAGI. Trimming pared 0 bases from V and 0 bases from J, leaving 8 bases between. The CDR3 extends over 15 amino acids. CDR3 amino acids: CASSYSRPVNTEAFF. CDR3 DNA sequence: TGTGCCAGCAGTTACTCTCGTCCCGTGAACACTGAAGCTTTCTTT.

V is TRBV2 and J is TRBJ2-1, with a possible D match to TRBD1 (7 bases). Germline V gene data show CDR1 as SNHLY and CDR2 as FYNNEI. This CDR3 contains 15 residues. Trimming took off 3 bases at V and 7 bases at J, with 16 bases between the two ends. The CDR3 region is CASSEIQGRRNEQFF. In DNA, the CDR3 is TGTGCCAGCAGTGAGATACAGGGGAGGAGGAATGAGCAGTTCTTC.

This sequence joins TRBV4-3 and TRBJ2-1; TRBD2 matches 8 bases. The CDR3 is 16 amino acids. With 1 base clipped from V and 4 bases from J, the junction kept 6 bases outside the gene matches. Germline lookup yields CDR1 LGHNA and CDR2 YSLEER. CDR3 coding DNA: TGCGCCAGCAGCCAAGTAAAAGCGGGGGCTTACAATGAGCAGTTCTTC. Protein sequence: CASSQVKAGAYNEQFF.

The V gene is TRBV4-2, the J gene TRBJ1-3; no reliable D call. The CDR3 covers 16 residues. V gave up 0 bases and J gave up 0 bases, with 9 bases separating them. CDR1 is LGHNA, CDR2 YNFKEQ, per germline. CDR3 sequence: CASSQDVTISGNTIYF. CDR3 DNA sequence: TGTGCCAGCAGCCAAGATGTGACGATCTCTGGAAACACCATATATTTT.

The chain joins TRBV4-1 to TRBJ1-5; TRBD1 might be the D (5 bases). This CDR3 is 16 amino acids long. V lost 0 bases, J lost 2 bases, and 11 bases lay in between. Germline CDR1 and CDR2: MGHRA and YSYEKL. The CDR3 region has the DNA TGCGCCAGCAGCCAAGAGGGGGGTCTGGGCAATCAGCCCCAGCATTTT. Translated, it gives CASSQEGGLGNQPQHF.

The V gene is TRBV18, the J gene TRBJ1-1; a possible D gene is TRBD1 (6 bases). This CDR3 is 16 amino acids long. Trimming removed 3 bases from V and 1 base from J, with 15 bases in between. Germline V gives CDR1 KGHSH, CDR2 LQKENI. The CDR3 is CASSPGQPRTNTEAFF. The CDR3 DNA is TGTGCCAGCTCACCCGGACAGCCCCGGACGAACACTGAAGCTTTCTTT.

V is TRBV7-2 and J is TRBJ2-1; 12 bases fit TRBD2. The CDR3 is 16 amino acids. J gave up 7 bases and V 4 bases, and 8 bases lay outside the gene matches. CDR1 and CDR2 from the germline V gene are SGHTA and FQGNSA. CDR3 protein: CASSSRTSGRNNEQFF. As DNA, the CDR3 is TGTGCCAGCAGCTCCCGTACTAGCGGGAGGAATAATGAGCAGTTCTTC.

The chain recombines TRBV28 with TRBJ2-3; weak D call: TRBD2 (6 bases). The V gene lost 3 bases and the J gene lost 5 bases, with 24 bases spanning the gap. CDR1 and CDR2 (germline): MDHEN, SYDVKM. CDR3 length: 18 residues. The CDR3 sequence: CASSLGGGWRQAGDTQYF. The CDR3 coding sequence is TGTGCCAGCAGTTTGGGTGGGGGATGGCGCCAAGCGGGAGATACGCAGTATTTT.

This clone has more than one count but fewer than ten. The chain couples TRBV5-1 to TRBJ2-1; TRBD2 is a possible D gene (5 bases). V lost 0 bases and J 4 bases, leaving 11 bases between the germline ends. The CDR3 is 15 amino acids. Germline-derived CDR1 and CDR2 are SGHRS and YFSETQ. The CDR3 is CASSLALTRYNEQFF. CDR3 coding DNA: TGCGCCAGCAGCTTGGCCCTTACTAGGTACAATGAGCAGTTCTTC.

In this sample, this clone turned up once. The chain has TRBV2 and TRBJ1-5, with D perhaps TRBD1 (5 bases). The CDR3 is 13 residues long. Trimming took off 1 base at V and 12 bases at J, with 13 bases between the two ends. In germline, CDR1 is SNHLY, CDR2 FYNNEI. The CDR3, as DNA: TGTGCCAGCAGTGAAGACGCTGGGGGTCTCCAGCATTTT. Protein: CASSEDAGGLQHF.

The CDR3 loop is CASSQVTPGVGTEAFF. CDR3 bases: TGCGCCAGCAGCCAAGTAACTCCGGGGGTGGGCACTGAAGCTTTCTTT. V usage is TRBV4-3 and J usage is TRBJ1-1; possible D gene TRBD1, 5 bases. Germline CDR1 and CDR2: LGHNA and YSLEER. V lost 1 base to trimming and J lost 4 bases, with 16 bases between them. The length of the CDR3 is 16 residues.

To note about this clone: At one end the junction does not follow the germline gene, possibly because of a read error. The V call is TRBV7-7, the J call TRBJ2-5; no definite D call. Germline V gene data show CDR1 as SSHAT and CDR2 as FNYEAQ (reference sequence). CDR3 size: 14 residues. This CDR3 is CASSSGVPSETQYF. In DNA form, the CDR3 reads TGTGCTAGCAGCTCTGGGGTCCCATCTGAGACCCAGTACTTC.

This chain links TRBV11-2 with TRBJ2-5, with 11 nucleotides matching TRBD2. Germline-derived CDR1 and CDR2 are SGHAT and FQNNGV. There are 15 residues in the CDR3. Unmatched junction bases numbered 4, after V lost 2 bases and J lost 5 bases. This chain's CDR3 is CASSLTSGGGETQYF. DNA for the CDR3: TGTGCCAGCAGCTTAACTAGCGGGGGCGGGGAGACCCAGTACTTC.

The V and J genes are TRBV7-8 and TRBJ1-5; 8 bases fit TRBD1. Looked up from germline, CDR1 is SGHVS and CDR2 is FQNEAQ. The CDR3 is made up of 16 amino acids. The trim removed 1 base at V and 5 bases at J, leaving 7 bases unmatched. The CDR3 here is CASSLVAGGVDQPQHF. Here the CDR3 DNA reads TGTGCCAGCAGCTTAGTGGCAGGGGGCGTTGATCAGCCCCAGCATTTT.

The CDR3 DNA reads TGTGCCAGCAGTCGATTTGGGACTAGCGGGAGAGGCAATGAGCAGTTCTTC. Protein product: CASSRFGTSGRGNEQFF. V is TRBV27 and J is TRBJ2-1; 14 bases are shared with TRBD2. There are 17 residues in the CDR3. CDR1 is MNHEY, CDR2 SMNVEV, per germline (reference sequence). V was clipped by 5 bases and J by 6 bases; unmatched bases: 9.

V usage is TRBV4-1 and J usage is TRBJ2-2; D possibly uses TRBD1 or TRBD2 (6 bases each). The CDR3 has 18 amino acids. Trimming removed 1 base from V and 6 bases from J, with 21 bases in between. CDR1 MGHRA and CDR2 YSYEKL come from the germline V gene. The CDR3 is CASSQARGVGGWAGELFF. CDR3 bases: TGCGCCAGCAGCCAAGCTAGGGGGGTTGGGGGCTGGGCCGGGGAGCTGTTTTTT.

The chain's CDR3 is CSVLLEDRFNYGYTF. The CDR3 DNA follows: TGCAGCGTTCTCCTGGAGGACAGATTCAACTATGGCTACACCTTC. The chain joins TRBV29-1 to TRBJ1-2, with TRBD1 as a possible D gene (6 bases). V was pared by 5 bases and J by 2 bases, with 18 bases between. Germline V lookup: CDR1 SQVTM, CDR2 ANQGSEA. The CDR3 is 15 residues long.

The chain links TRBV10-3 to TRBJ2-7; 8 bases are shared with TRBD2. In germline, CDR1 is ENHRY, CDR2 SYGVKD. CDR3 length: 15 residues. Unmatched junction bases numbered 6, after V lost 3 bases and J lost 2 bases. Here the CDR3 reads CAISDTGLATYEQYF. The CDR3 bases are TGTGCCATCAGTGATACAGGACTAGCAACCTACGAGCAGTACTTC.

This rearrangement joins TRBV6-5 to TRBJ2-7, with a weak D call TRBD1 (6 bases). Looked up from germline, CDR1 is MNHEY and CDR2 is SVGAGI. Trimming shortened V by 0 bases and J by 4 bases, and 16 bases separated the two germline ends. The length of the CDR3 is 16 residues. The CDR3 DNA is TGTGCCAGCAGTTACTCGGGGGCTTCGCGAGGGTACGAGCAGTACTTC. It is translated as CASSYSGASRGYEQYF.

There are a few counts of this clone. Other DNA sequences in the sample encode the same CDR3. The V and J genes are TRBV6-1 and TRBJ1-6, with TRBD1 matching 9 bases. CDR3 length: 13 residues. The V and J ends lost 6 bases and 10 bases, in that order; junction bases with no gene match: 4. Germline CDR1 is MNHNS and CDR2 is SASEGT. CDR3: CASRDRGDSPLHF. DNA of the CDR3: TGTGCCAGCAGGGACAGGGGCGACTCACCCCTCCACTTT.